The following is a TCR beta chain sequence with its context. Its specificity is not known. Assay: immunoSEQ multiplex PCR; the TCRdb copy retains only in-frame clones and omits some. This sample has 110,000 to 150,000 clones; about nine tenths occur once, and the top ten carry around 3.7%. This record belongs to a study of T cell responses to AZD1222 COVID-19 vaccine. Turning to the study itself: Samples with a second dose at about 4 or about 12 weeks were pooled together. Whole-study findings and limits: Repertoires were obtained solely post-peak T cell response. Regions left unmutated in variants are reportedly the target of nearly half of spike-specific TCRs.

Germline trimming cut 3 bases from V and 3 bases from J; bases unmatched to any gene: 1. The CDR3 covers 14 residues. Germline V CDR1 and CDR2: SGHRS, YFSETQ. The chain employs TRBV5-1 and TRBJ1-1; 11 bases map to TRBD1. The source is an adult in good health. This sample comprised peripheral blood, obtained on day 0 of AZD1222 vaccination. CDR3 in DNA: TGCGCCAGCAGCTGGGGACAGGGGGACACTGAAGCTTTCTTT. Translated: CASSWGQGDTEAFF.